This TCR beta chain was retrieved from a study of tumor and adjacent non-tumor tissue in lung cancer (dated by TCRdb to 2017 to 2018). Concerning the study at large: The cohort included some 11 adenocarcinoma, a couple of squamous cell carcinoma and 1 small cell lung cancer patients. The approximately 15 enrolled patients, of whom approximately 10 were men and 5 were women, were aged about 31 to 76 years and were diagnosed with TNM stage I to III disease. Bulk TCRbeta repertoires were compared between lung tumor tissue and matched distant non-tumor lung tissue obtained from around 16 lung cancer patients. TCRbeta CDR3 sequencing was performed on 25 to 35 paired specimens, with one tumor sample and one normal lung sample collected per patient. A total of fewer than 150 million productive TCRbeta reads were generated by sequencing, corresponding to an average of about 4 million reads per sample.

The CDR3 numbers 13 residues from cysteine through phenylalanine. Only the CDR3 region is kept as DNA, spanning 39 bases read in frame from base 1. From the germline V gene (reference sequence), CDR1 is DFQATT and CDR2 is SNEGSKA. The V end loses 1 base and the J end loses 6 bases, and a stretch of 13 bases separates them. RNA was isolated from bulk, unsorted tissue, and RNA quality was assessed with a NanoDrop ND-1000 and an Agilent 2100. Distant non-tumor tissue taken more than 3 cm from the tumor edge was used as the normal lung sample. Donors were newly diagnosed lung cancer patients admitted for thoracic surgery in China between August and November 2014, without prior chemotherapy. Patients who had received previous radiotherapy or chemotherapy, or who had another concurrent cancer, were excluded from the study. Pieces of surgical tissue measuring about 1-2 cm3 were kept in RNAlater solution and held at -80 degrees C until needed.

Library creation used multiplex PCR. Data came from an Illumina HiSeq 2500. TCRbeta libraries were built by three rounds of nested PCR using primers (Table S4), following protocols modified from ARM-PCR. Before sequencing, PCR products in the 200-500 bp range were cut out of the gel and cleaned up using the QIAquick gel extraction kit. In the original analysis: Trimmomatic was used to clean the reads, FLASH merged the cleaned reads into complete CDR3 sequences, and MiTCR assigned the sequences to V(D)J germline segments. Clonal diversity was computed as the inverse Simpson's index with VDJtools. In-frame sequences lacking a premature stop codon were counted as productive reads. TCRdb trimmed the raw reads at Q25, called clones with MiXCR and kept productive beta chains. CDR3 protein duplicates are merged, each entry listing the most common genes and DNA. The V and J calls reflect TCRdb's pipeline rather than the authors' work. The sample contains 50,000 or so distinct CDR3 sequences, 70% to 80% of them found a single time. In total, the top ten clones hold 23% of the sample.

A note on this clonotype: The antigen it recognizes is unknown. This may arise from a read error, as a much more abundant clone is one base away.

Study-level results and caveats: A significantly larger cumulative share of the repertoire was made up by the top 100 clones in normal lung than in tumor tissue. The sequencing platform is not named in the methods, and unique molecular identifiers are not mentioned. Peripheral blood was not sequenced, so blood TCRbeta repertoires in these lung cancer patients were not examined. TCR diversity was significantly higher in younger patients, and greater tumor TCR diversity was associated with shorter overall survival and shorter disease-free survival. Only 15 or so patients were included in the cohort, and the need for larger samples and more detailed clinical data was noted by the authors. TCR diversity (inverse Simpson) was significantly higher in tumor than in normal lung tissue (roughly 390 vs 170, P = 0.0075, Mann-Whitney U test).

Sequenced sample: distant non-tumor lung tissue. The receptor's source is a woman aged 60-75 years with non-small cell lung cancer. The sequence links TRBV20-1 to TRBJ2-7, and TRBD2 may be the D gene, going by 5 matching bases. In nucleotides, the sequence is TGCAGTGCTAGAGCGGAGAGGGCGGGCGAGCAGTACTTC. This translates into CSARAERAGEQYF.